This TCR beta chain was retrieved from a study of CD8+ T cells in alopecia areata. Study-wide points: Many of the expanded lesional clones endured in scalp and blood while on tofacitinib. Both scalp clonality and the expanded CD8+ clones among the top 100 showed a significant decrease with tofacitinib. For lesional scalp, especially alopecia totalis/universalis, clonality was higher than in normal scalp.

Stated treatment: oral pan-JAK inhibitor, 5-10 mg twice daily. The investigators collected lesional scalp punch biopsies and peripheral blood from alopecia areata patients. Per germline, CDR1 SQVTM and CDR2 ANQGSEA. This CDR3 comprises 15 residues. Trimming removed 3 bases from V and 0 bases from J, with 14 bases in between. This clone was seen more than once but under ten times. The antigen is undetermined. Extracted RNA was reverse transcribed, and the resulting cDNA served as sequencing template. Generated by immunoSEQ multiplex PCR, the TCRdb table keeps only in-frame clones and is missing some. The repertoire holds 250,000 to 350,000 clones, with 60% as singletons.

This material consisted of CD4+ T cells sorted from blood, taken at approximately week 51, from a patient treated with tofacitinib. This clonotype originated in a human donor with alopecia areata. The chain is built from TRBV29-1 and TRBJ1-2; no firm D call. CDR3 bases: TGCAGCGTTGACATGGGCTTGGGAGCTAACTATGGCTACACCTTC. Its protein product is CSVDMGLGANYGYTF.